Sequencing of this TCR beta chain was carried out in a study of shared clonotypes between healthy human individuals. Across several immunoSEQ plates, the genomic DNA of each subset was split evenly. The repertoire was sequenced with immunoSEQ multiplex PCR; TCRdb's copy has only in-frame clones and lacks some. The table shows 1 million to 1.3 million clones, with 70% to 80% occurring only once. This clone was counted a few times. Its antigen is unidentified. Study-wide results and limits: A few donors showed sharing of approximately 5% of naive CD4 clonotypes. In contrast to clonotypes shared by all four donors, non-shared clonotypes had lower generation probabilities.

Per germline, CDR1 GTSNPN and CDR2 SVGIG (reference sequence). The CDR3 contains 14 residues. With V trimmed by 2 bases and J by 4 bases, 5 bases remained unmatched. Donors comprised healthy HIV-negative adults lacking recent acute infections or vaccinations. The receptor was derived from a man younger than 35 in good health. Some clones in this sample may be carry-over from other donors' samples. The V gene is TRBV30, the J gene TRBJ2-3; 8 bases are a match to TRBD2. Input material: memory CD4+ T cells from PBMCs. Regarding subset: CD45RA-negative fraction. CDR3 loop: CAWSSGSRSDTQYF. CDR3 coding DNA: TGTGCCTGGAGTAGCGGGAGTAGGTCAGATACGCAGTATTTT.